This TCR beta chain was sequenced during a study of blood T cell repertoires in COVID-19. The table came from immunoSEQ multiplex PCR; TCRdb's copy has only in-frame clones and leaves some out. The sample lists just over 70,000 clones, over 70% occurring once. With V trimmed by 3 bases and J by 0 bases, 4 bases remained unmatched. CDR1 is SGHVS and CDR2 is FQNEAQ in the germline V gene. This CDR3 is 16 amino acids long. The TCR was taken from a woman aged 70-85 years with acute or convalescent COVID-19. The material sequenced was peripheral blood. The gene calls are TRBV7-8 and TRBJ2-3, with 9 positions matching TRBD2. CDR3 region: CASSLSSGVSTDTQYF. The CDR3 DNA follows: TGTGCCAGCAGCTTGTCTAGCGGGGTTAGCACAGATACGCAGTATTTT.